A single sample is the source of the 26 T cell receptor beta chains below, sequenced in a study of T cell clones after liver transplantation. Using immunoSEQ multiplex PCR, the repertoire was profiled, and TCRdb retains in-frame clones only, with some absent. This sample yields 85,000 to 110,000 clones, of which approximately 79% are seen a single time; roughly 3.1% belongs to the top ten. Sequenced material: CD4+ T cells from blood, taken 45 to 50 months after liver transplant. The receptors were gathered from a human patient who received a liver transplant. Some T cells could come from the graft donor.

The V and J genes are TRBV18 and TRBJ1-1, with 8 bases fitting TRBD1. The V gene's germline CDR1 is KGHSH and CDR2 LQKENI. The CDR3 contains 15 residues. Trimming cost V 3 bases and J 0 bases; bases outside gene matches: 3. Here the CDR3 reads CASSPQTGVNTEAFF. The CDR3, as DNA: TGTGCCAGCTCACCCCAGACAGGGGTGAACACTGAAGCTTTCTTT.

This chain connects TRBV18 to TRBJ1-2, with no clear D. The V and J ends lost 6 bases and 8 bases respectively, with 10 bases between them. Germline V gene sequence: CDR1 KGHSH, CDR2 LQKENI. CDR3 length: 11 amino acids. The CDR3 DNA follows: TGTGCCAGCTCGAACCTTATAGGCTACACCTTC. It codes for CASSNLIGYTF. The full variable domain, its missing parts supplied by reference TRBV18 and TRBJ1-2, is NAGVMQNPRHLVRRRGQEARLRCSPMKGHSHVYWYRQLPEEGLKFMVYLQKENIIDESGMPKERFSAEFPKEGPSILRIQQVVRGDSAAYFCASSNLIGYTFGSGTRLTVV.

The chain joins TRBV29-1 to TRBJ2-5; no clear D. CDR3 length: 11 residues. Trimming stripped 4 bases from V and 6 bases from J, with 9 bases between. Per germline, CDR1 SQVTM and CDR2 ANQGSEA. CDR3 in DNA: TGCAGCGTTGCACCACCAAAGACCCAGTACTTC. Encoded protein: CSVAPPKTQYF.

In this sample, this clone turned up once. The chain links TRBV5-1 to TRBJ2-2; TRBD2 might be the D (6 bases). The germline V and J ends were trimmed by 4 bases and 0 bases, with 16 bases remaining between them. The CDR3 is 17 amino acids. Germline V gives CDR1 SGHRS, CDR2 YFSETQ. CDR3 coding DNA: TGCGCCAGCAGCCGTACTCGGCGGGACGCGAACACCGGGGAGCTGTTTTTT. Amino acids: CASSRTRRDANTGELFF.

The chain is built from TRBV27 and TRBJ2-3, with TRBD1 identical over 7 bases. With 4 bases clipped from V and 8 bases from J, the junction kept 15 bases outside the gene matches. Germline CDR1 MNHEY, CDR2 SMNVEV (reference sequence). The CDR3 loop spans 16 amino acids. The CDR3 DNA sequence: TGTGCCAGCAGTTCCCTCCGGGACAGTACTAGGTCTACGCAGTATTTT. It is translated as CASSSLRDSTRSTQYF.

CDR3 protein: CSVEGVKGAIYEQYF. The CDR3 bases are TGCAGCGTTGAAGGGGTCAAGGGGGCGATCTACGAGCAGTACTTC. V and J are TRBV29-1 and TRBJ2-7; TRBD1 matches at 7 bases. CDR1 and CDR2 from the germline V gene are SQVTM and ANQGSEA. The V segment lost 1 base and the J segment 3 bases; nucleotides outside the gene matches: 9. The CDR3 consists of 15 residues.

The genes are TRBV5-1 and TRBJ2-5, with 10 positions matching TRBD2. Losses at the gene ends were 3 bases for V and 7 bases for J; bases not matched to a gene: 12. CDR3 length: 16 residues. Germline V gene data show CDR1 as SGHRS and CDR2 as YFSETQ. The DNA of the CDR3 is TGCGCCAGCAGCTCCCTACTAGCGGGGACACGGGGGACCCAGTACTTC. It encodes CASSSLLAGTRGTQYF.

V is TRBV7-9 and J is TRBJ1-4, with D possibly matching TRBD1 (5 bases). The germline V gene has CDR1 SEHNR and CDR2 FQNEAQ (reference sequence). This CDR3 region has 14 residues. Trimming took 3 bases from V and 3 from J, leaving 8 bases between them. The CDR3 loop is CASSLGQSNEKLFF. In DNA form, the CDR3 reads TGTGCCAGCAGCTTGGGGCAGTCTAATGAAAAACTGTTTTTT. The whole variable domain, filled in from reference TRBV7-9 and TRBJ1-4, reads DTGVSQNPRHKITKRGQNVTFRCDPISEHNRLYWYRQTLGQGPEFLTYFQNEAQLEKSRLLSDRFSAERPKGSFSTLEIQRTEQGDSAMYLCASSLGQSNEKLFFGSGTQLSVL.

The V gene is TRBV29-1, the J gene TRBJ2-5; D is unclear. There are 14 residues in the CDR3. Germline CDR1 is SQVTM and CDR2 is ANQGSEA. Trimming pared 7 bases from V and 3 bases from J, leaving 18 bases between. In nucleotides, the CDR3 is TGCAGCGCCCTTAGAGTGGGTCGTGAAGAGACCCAGTACTTC. Its translation is CSALRVGREETQYF. Full variable domain (remainder filled in from reference TRBV29-1 and TRBJ2-5): SAVISQKPSRDICQRGTSLTIQCQVDSQVTMMFWYRQQPGQSLTLIATANQGSEATYESGFVIDKFPISRPNLTFSTLTVSNMSPEDSSIYLCSALRVGREETQYFGPGTRLLVL.

The V call is TRBV27, the J call TRBJ1-6, with D possibly being TRBD1 (6 bases). Germline V gene lookup returns CDR1 MNHEY and CDR2 SMNVEV (reference sequence). The ends were cut back, 6 bases at V and 7 bases at J, with 13 bases in the middle. The CDR3 extends over 14 amino acids. CDR3 DNA: TGTGCCAGCAGCAGGACAGCTGCGAATTCACCCCTCCACTTT. Translation gives CASSRTAANSPLHF.

The chain employs TRBV7-7 and TRBJ2-1, with D tentatively TRBD1 or TRBD2 (5 bases each). This CDR3 is built from 15 residues. The germline V and J ends were trimmed by 6 bases and 13 bases, with 25 bases remaining between them. Germline values: CDR1 SSHAT, CDR2 FNYEAQ (reference sequence). The CDR3 is CASSLELGTEMRQFF. DNA for the CDR3: TGTGCCAGCAGTCTAGAGTTAGGGACCGAGATGAGACAGTTCTTC.

This clone was found a few times. The chain links TRBV11-3 to TRBJ2-3, with 11 nucleotides matching TRBD2. The germline V gene has CDR1 SGHNT and CDR2 YENEEA. The CDR3 consists of 17 residues. V shed 5 bases and J 3 bases; nucleotides not matched to a gene: 10. The CDR3 spells CASSRGGLAGGTDTQYF. In nucleotides, the CDR3 is TGTGCCAGCAGCCGGGGAGGATTAGCGGGAGGGACAGATACGCAGTATTTT. The entire variable domain, with the rest obtained from reference TRBV11-3 and TRBJ2-3, is as follows: EAGVVQSPRYKIIEKKQPVAFWCNPISGHNTLYWYLQNLGQGPELLIRYENEEAVDDSQLPKDRFSAERLKGVDSTLKIQPAELGDSAVYLCASSRGGLAGGTDTQYFGPGTRLTVL.

V gene TRBV4-3 combines with J gene TRBJ2-2, with TRBD2 identical over 9 bases. V lost 1 base to trimming and J lost 3 bases; unmatched junction nucleotides: 9. This CDR3 spans 18 amino acids. Germline values: CDR1 LGHNA, CDR2 YSLEER. The DNA for the CDR3 is TGCGCCAGCAGCCAAGTTATACGCGGGGGGGCCGACACCGGGGAGCTGTTTTTT. Its protein is CASSQVIRGGADTGELFF.

The rearrangement uses TRBV19 and TRBJ1-1; D is unresolved. Trimming left V 7 bases short and J 0 bases short, with 12 bases between. Per germline, CDR1 LNHDA and CDR2 SQIVND (reference sequence). The CDR3 contains 14 residues. CDR3 coding DNA: TGTGCCAGTAAGGTCGAGGCCATGAACACTGAAGCTTTCTTT. Protein: CASKVEAMNTEAFF.

V and J are TRBV20-1 and TRBJ1-1, with TRBD1 as a possible D gene (6 bases). This CDR3 is built from 11 residues. Trimming took 3 bases from V and 6 from J, leaving 8 bases between them. Germline values: CDR1 DFQATT, CDR2 SNEGSKA (reference sequence). The CDR3: CSASRTAEAFF. The CDR3 DNA sequence: TGCAGTGCTAGCCGGACAGCTGAAGCTTTCTTT.

The V gene is TRBV19, the J gene TRBJ2-2, with D uncertain. The germline gives CDR1 LNHDA, CDR2 SQIVND (reference sequence). The length of the CDR3 is 12 residues. V lost 6 bases to trimming and J lost 3 bases, with 5 bases between them. CDR3 in DNA: TGTGCCAGTAGAGGGTACACCGGGGAGCTGTTTTTT. It yields the protein CASRGYTGELFF. The full variable domain, completed using reference TRBV19 and TRBJ2-2, is DGGITQSPKYLFRKEGQNVTLSCEQNLNHDAMYWYRQDPGQGLRLIYYSQIVNDFQKGDIAEGYSVSREKKESFPLTVTSAQKNPTAFYLCASRGYTGELFFGEGSRLTVL.

CDR3 DNA: TGTGCCAGCAGCTTCATTAGTCCCGGGACAGGGGTCAACACCATATATTTT. This sequence encodes CASSFISPGTGVNTIYF. The chain has TRBV5-6 and TRBJ1-3; TRBD1 aligns across 10 bases. The CDR3 is 17 residues long. J lost 7 bases, V lost 2 bases, and 12 bases had no gene match. Germline V CDR1 and CDR2: SGHDT, YYEEEE.

CDR3 protein: CASSPPMSGRGTATGELFF. The CDR3 bases are TGTGCCAGCTCACCACCGATGAGCGGGAGAGGGACGGCCACCGGGGAGCTGTTTTTT. The chain couples TRBV18 to TRBJ2-2, with 8 bases matching TRBD2. V shed 0 bases and J 4 bases; nucleotides not matched to a gene: 13. The germline CDR1 and CDR2 sequences are KGHSH and LQKENI. The CDR3 extends over 19 amino acids.

J is TRBJ2-1 and V is TRBV6-1; 10 bases line up with TRBD2. With V trimmed by 4 bases and J by 8 bases, 8 bases remained unmatched. Germline loops: CDR1 MNHNS, CDR2 SASEGT. The CDR3 is 15 residues long. CDR3 bases: TGTGCCAGCAGTGCAAGCGGGGGGGTTCGGGATGAGCAGTTCTTC. The encoded protein is CASSASGGVRDEQFF.

The CDR3 region has the DNA TGTGCCACCAGCAGTCGCCCGGGGGATGGCTACACCTTC. Encoded protein: CATSSRPGDGYTF. This chain links TRBV15 with TRBJ1-2; TRBD1 is a possible D gene (5 bases). There are 13 residues in the CDR3. The V end lost 3 bases, the J end lost 6 bases, and 11 bases lay between the germline ends. The germline V gene encodes CDR1 LNHNV and CDR2 YYDKDF (reference sequence).

The V and J genes are TRBV7-6 and TRBJ2-1; 11 bases match TRBD1. The junction had 3 bases not matched to a gene; V was cut back by 4 bases and J by 7 bases. Germline lookup yields CDR1 SGHVS and CDR2 FNYEAQ. The CDR3 loop spans 14 amino acids. For the CDR3, the DNA is TGTGCCAGCAGCTGGACAGGGGGCCGGAATGAGCAGTTCTTC. It is translated as CASSWTGGRNEQFF.

This clone was seen just once. This chain uses TRBV6-5 with TRBJ2-3; weak D call: TRBD2 (6 bases). V was trimmed by 0 bases and J by 6 bases, leaving 13 bases between them. The CDR3 has 15 residues. Germline-derived CDR1 and CDR2 are MNHEY and SVGAGI. CDR3 sequence (DNA): TGTGCCAGCAGTTACTCCTTTAACCTAGCGGATACGCAGTATTTT. Its protein is CASSYSFNLADTQYF.

This clone was counted a few times. The chain recombines TRBV5-1 with TRBJ1-6; D is possibly TRBD1 (6 bases). CDR3 length equals 14 residues. Trimming left V 3 bases short and J 4 bases short, with 8 bases between. CDR1 is SGHRS and CDR2 is YFSETQ in the germline V gene. The CDR3: CASSSGQYNSPLHF. The CDR3 DNA follows: TGCGCCAGCAGCTCTGGACAGTATAATTCACCCCTCCACTTT.

This rearrangement joins TRBV5-1 to TRBJ2-1; D uncertain. Germline CDR1 reads SGHRS; CDR2 reads YFSETQ. Trimming removed 3 bases at V and 5 bases at J, with 6 bases between. The CDR3 covers 12 residues. CDR3 nucleotides: TGCGCCAGCAGCTCCCGGGACAATGAGCAGTTCTTC. This translates into CASSSRDNEQFF.

The chain employs TRBV28 and TRBJ2-5, with 8 bases fitting TRBD1. CDR1 and CDR2 (germline): MDHEN, SYDVKM. The CDR3 is 14 residues long. V dropped 8 bases and J dropped 5; count of bases not matched to a gene: 10. The CDR3 DNA is TGTGCCAGCCTAGGGCAGGGGGCCGGTGAGACCCAGTACTTC. Protein product: CASLGQGAGETQYF.

The chain joins TRBV11-2 to TRBJ1-1; TRBD1 is a possible D gene (5 bases). The CDR3 runs to 12 residues. The germline CDR1 and CDR2 sequences are SGHAT and FQNNGV. Trimming shortened V by 3 bases and J by 10 bases, and 12 bases separated the two germline ends. The CDR3 DNA reads as TGTGCCAGCAGCTTTGAGGGGCACGGAGCTTTCTTT. This translates into CASSFEGHGAFF. Supplemented by reference TRBV11-2 and TRBJ1-1, the full variable domain reads EAGVAQSPRYKIIEKRQSVAFWCNPISGHATLYWYQQILGQGPKLLIQFQNNGVVDDSQLPKDRFSAERLKGVDSTLKIQPAKLEDSAVYLCASSFEGHGAFFGQGTRLTVV.